These 15 T cell receptor beta chains came from one sample sequenced in a study of CD8+CD57+ T cells in acquired aplastic anemia (dated by TCRdb to 2016 to 2019). Sequencing was carried out with an Illumina HiSeq 2000. Genomic DNA was used as template for profiling of TCR beta VDJ combinations and CDR3 sequences. Through fastp at Q25 and MiXCR, TCRdb rebuilt clones from the public reads, retaining in-frame beta chains. Rows are combined by CDR3 protein, so each entry shows the most common genes and DNA. The sample profile shows about 180,000 distinct CDR3 sequences; 55% to 65% of them were found once. The leading ten clones occupy under 45% of the sample. Patients chosen for sequencing had shown expansion of CD8+CD57+ cells by flow cytometry. The sample comprised sorted CD4+, CD8+, or CD8+CD57+ T cells (not recorded which) from PBMCs. The receptors were gathered from a human donor with aplastic anemia.

The chain is built from TRBV25-1 and TRBJ2-1; D unclear. Germline CDR1 and CDR2: MGHDK and SYGVNS. There are 13 residues in the CDR3. V was trimmed by 3 bases and J by 4 bases, leaving 7 bases between them. CDR3 in amino acids: CASSDAGYNEQFF. The CDR3 DNA reads TGTGCCAGCAGTGATGCCGGGTACAATGAGCAGTTCTTC.

V and J are TRBV14 and TRBJ2-3, with a weak D call TRBD2 (7 bases). The CDR3 contains 15 residues. Germline CDR1 reads SGHDN; CDR2 reads FVKESK. V lost 4 bases to trimming and J lost 2 bases, with 13 bases between them. The CDR3 DNA is TGTGCCAGCAGCCTTGGCGGGGGCCTCACAGATACGCAGTATTTT. It yields the protein CASSLGGGLTDTQYF.

To note about this clonotype: One base away lies a much larger clone, so this may be a sequencing read error. The chain couples TRBV4-1 to TRBJ1-5, with a tentative D call TRBD1 (5 bases). The CDR3 spans 16 residues. CDR1 MGHRA and CDR2 YSYEKL come from the germline V gene. The V end was cut by 1 base, the J end by 8 bases, with 18 bases between. The CDR3 DNA reads as TGCGCCAGCAGCCAAGGGGGTGGGGGATCACAGGAGCCCCAGCATTTT. Its translation: CASSQGGGGSQEPQHF.

The table lists this clonotype with many counts. V usage is TRBV6-1 and J usage is TRBJ1-1; D might be TRBD1 (5 bases). CDR3 length: 14 amino acids. V was cut by 1 base and J by 4 bases, with 10 bases left in between. Per germline, CDR1 MNHNS and CDR2 SASEGT. The CDR3 protein is CASSEGGVGTEAFF. CDR3 sequence (DNA): TGTGCCAGCAGTGAAGGGGGGGTGGGCACTGAAGCTTTCTTT.

CDR3 region: CSTDGNTEAFF. CDR3 bases: TGCAGCACTGACGGTAACACTGAAGCTTTCTTT. This chain connects TRBV20-1 to TRBJ1-1; D not certain. The germline CDR1 and CDR2 sequences are DFQATT and SNEGSKA (reference sequence). The CDR3 covers 11 residues.

This clonotype is deemed medium-sized. This chain connects TRBV20-1 to TRBJ1-2; no clear D. Germline CDR1 is DFQATT and CDR2 is SNEGSKA (reference sequence). V shed 4 bases and J shed 0 bases, with 12 bases lying between them. The CDR3 length is 14 residues. CDR3 DNA sequence: TGCAGTGCTATAGATGGAGAGTCTAACTATGGCTACACCTTC. Translated, it gives CSAIDGESNYGYTF.

This clonotype has a count of ten or more. The chain is built from TRBV27 and TRBJ1-2; possibly TRBD1 for D (6 bases). Germline V CDR1 and CDR2: MNHEY, SMNVEV (reference sequence). Trimming took off 2 bases at V and 8 bases at J, with 15 bases between the two ends. The CDR3 is 14 amino acids. The CDR3 spells CASSLKGGRSGYTF. The CDR3 nucleotides read TGTGCCAGCAGTTTAAAGGGGGGCCGGAGCGGCTACACCTTC.

J is TRBJ1-5 and V is TRBV10-2; 7 bases align to TRBD1. Germline V lookup: CDR1 WSHSY, CDR2 SAAADI. There are 15 residues in the CDR3. The V segment lost 6 bases and the J segment 4 bases; nucleotides outside the gene matches: 9. Here the CDR3 DNA reads TGCGCCAGCAGGAAACAGGGGAGAGGGAATCAGCCCCAGCATTTT. Protein sequence: CASRKQGRGNQPQHF.

The CDR3 region is CASSQEGGTYGYTF. In nucleotides, the CDR3 is TGTGCCAGCAGCCAAGAGGGAGGCACCTATGGCTACACCTTC. This chain joins TRBV14 and TRBJ1-2; D remains unclear. This CDR3 spans 14 amino acids. Between the trimmed V and J ends, which lost 0 bases and 4 bases, there was a span of 9 bases. The V gene's germline CDR1 is SGHDN and CDR2 FVKESK.

This clonotype was recorded at least ten times. The chain couples TRBV20-1 to TRBJ2-2; D is uncertain. Trimming cost V 0 bases and J 2 bases, with 7 bases left between them. This CDR3 contains 14 residues. Germline V gene data show CDR1 as DFQATT and CDR2 as SNEGSKA (reference sequence). The CDR3 nucleotides read TGCAGTGCTAGAGATAACAGTAACACCGGGGAGCTGTTTTTT. Its translation is CSARDNSNTGELFF.

This clonotype was seen many times. This sequence joins TRBV5-1 and TRBJ2-1; unclear D gene. Germline V lookup: CDR1 SGHRS, CDR2 YFSETQ. The CDR3 is made up of 11 amino acids. Trimming shortened V by 1 base and J by 10 bases, and 6 bases separated the two germline ends. As DNA, the CDR3 is TGCGCCAGCAGCTTGTCCCAGGAGCAGTTCTTC. This sequence encodes CASSLSQEQFF.

The chain carries TRBV5-1 and TRBJ2-5; no firm D call. The germline V gene has CDR1 SGHRS and CDR2 YFSETQ. V lost 0 bases and J 5 bases, leaving 11 bases between the germline ends. The CDR3 is 14 amino acids. CDR3: CASSLGLVRETQYF. The CDR3 DNA reads as TGCGCCAGCAGCTTGGGATTGGTTCGTGAGACCCAGTACTTC. Drawing the rest from reference TRBV5-1 and TRBJ2-5, the complete variable domain is KAGVTQTPRYLIKTRGQQVTLSCSPISGHRSVSWYQQTPGQGLQFLFEYFSETQRNKGNFPGRFSGRQFSNSRSEMNVSTLELGDSALYLCASSLGLVRETQYFGPGTRLLVL.

This clonotype showed up just a few times. This rearrangement joins TRBV6-4 to TRBJ1-6, with D hard to call. Trimming removed 4 bases from V and 7 bases from J, with 8 bases in between. The CDR3 covers 13 residues. Germline V CDR1 and CDR2: MRHNA, SNTAGT. The CDR3 protein is CASSVRANSPLHF. CDR3 DNA sequence: TGTGCCAGCAGTGTTCGTGCGAATTCACCCCTCCACTTT.

This clonotype showed up just once. J is TRBJ1-4 and V is TRBV11-1, with TRBD1 matching 10 bases. Per the germline V gene, CDR1 is SGHAT and CDR2 is FQDESV (reference sequence). The CDR3 has 15 residues. After removal of 5 bases from V and 5 bases from J, the junction contained 5 bases not matched to a gene. The CDR3 reads CASSPTGGQNEKLFF. The DNA for the CDR3 is TGTGCCAGCAGCCCGACAGGGGGCCAGAATGAAAAACTGTTTTTT.

The chain combines TRBV20-1 with TRBJ2-5; D perhaps matches TRBD2 (6 bases). Germline V gives CDR1 DFQATT, CDR2 SNEGSKA (reference sequence). This CDR3 has 13 amino acids. V lost 3 bases and J lost 4, with 12 bases in between. DNA for the CDR3: TGCAGTGCTAGCGGGAGTCAAGGAGAGACCCAGTACTTC. Protein: CSASGSQGETQYF.